The next 13 T cell receptor beta chains were all read from a single sample in a study of human T cells and chemical hapten exposure. Time point reported: pre-sensitization, week 0. Treatment specified: therapeutic diphenylcyclopropenone sensitization with weekly scalp DPC. Each CDR3 protein is one row after TCRdb ran MiXCR on the RACE reads. The sample consists of around 200,000 distinct CDR3 sequences, 25% to 35% of them appearing once. Material: whole blood, obtained in connection with sensitization to the hapten diphenylcyclopropenone (DPC). These receptors were collected from a young woman with alopecia areata. Some clones in this sample may be carry-over from other donors' samples.

This clonotype has ten or more counts. The genes are TRBV7-9 and TRBJ1-2; tentatively, D is TRBD1 (5 bases). The V end lost 3 bases, the J end lost 6 bases, and 11 bases lay between the germline ends. Germline V gene lookup returns CDR1 SEHNR and CDR2 FQNEAQ (reference sequence). The CDR3 is 13 residues long. DNA for the CDR3: TGTGCCAGCAGCTTGGAGGGGTTCGATGGCTACACCTTC. It encodes CASSLEGFDGYTF. Combining the CDR3 with reference TRBV7-9 and TRBJ1-2 gives the whole variable domain DTGVSQNPRHKITKRGQNVTFRCDPISEHNRLYWYRQTLGQGPEFLTYFQNEAQLEKSRLLSDRFSAERPKGSFSTLEIQRTEQGDSAMYLCASSLEGFDGYTFGSGTRLTVV.

The J gene is TRBJ1-2, the V gene TRBV28; D is unclear. CDR1 is MDHEN, CDR2 SYDVKM, per germline. The CDR3 has 13 amino acids. Trimming took 6 bases from V and 0 from J, leaving 8 bases between them. This CDR3 reads CASRASPNYGYTF. As DNA, the CDR3 is TGTGCCAGCAGGGCGAGTCCTAACTATGGCTACACCTTC.

V gene TRBV5-1 combines with J gene TRBJ1-1; D remains ambiguous. CDR3 length: 13 residues. The V end was cut by 2 bases, the J end by 2 bases, with 7 bases between. Per germline, CDR1 SGHRS and CDR2 YFSETQ. CDR3 protein: CASSLDPNTEAFF. Here the CDR3 DNA reads TGCGCCAGCAGCTTAGATCCAAACACTGAAGCTTTCTTT.

This clonotype has just a few counts. The DNA for the CDR3 is TGTGCCAGCAGTTACACAGGGGGAGATCAGCCCCAGCATTTT. The encoded protein is CASSYTGGDQPQHF. This chain joins TRBV6-2 or TRBV6-3 and TRBJ1-5; 8 bases fit TRBD1. V lost 2 bases, J lost 5 bases, and 2 bases stayed unmatched. The germline V gene has CDR1 MNHEY and CDR2 SVGEGT. The CDR3 has 14 residues.

The rearrangement joins TRBV21-1 to TRBJ2-3; the D segment call TRBD1 is taken from the table without a DNA check. TRBV21-1 is recorded as a pseudogene. The CDR3 extends over 12 amino acids. In DNA form, the CDR3 reads TGTGCCGGACAGCCTCGGGCAGATACGCAGTATTTT. The encoded protein is CAGQPRADTQYF.

The chain recombines TRBV9 with TRBJ2-5, with 9 bases identical to TRBD2. Losses at the gene ends were 4 bases for V and 1 base for J; bases not matched to a gene: 8. The CDR3 totals 16 residues. Germline values: CDR1 SGDLS, CDR2 YYNGEE. The CDR3 region is CASSPEMTSGQETQYF. In nucleotides, the CDR3 is TGTGCCAGCAGCCCAGAGATGACTAGCGGCCAAGAGACCCAGTACTTC.

The chain recombines TRBV28 with TRBJ2-2; D is tentatively TRBD1 or TRBD2 (5 bases each). The V and J ends lost 2 bases and 6 bases respectively, with 16 bases between them. This CDR3 comprises 16 residues. Germline V gives CDR1 MDHEN, CDR2 SYDVKM. The CDR3 DNA sequence: TGTGCCAGCAGTTTAGCGGGTAGGGGTTTGGCCGGGGAGCTGTTTTTT. It specifies CASSLAGRGLAGELFF.

This clonotype has a handful of counts. The CDR3 protein is CASRKAGEMGETQYF. In nucleotides, the CDR3 is TGTGCCAGCAGAAAGGCGGGGGAGATGGGAGAGACCCAGTACTTC. This chain links TRBV4-2 with TRBJ2-5, with 7 nucleotides matching TRBD2. This CDR3 spans 15 amino acids. Germline values: CDR1 LGHNA, CDR2 YNFKEQ. With V trimmed by 6 bases and J by 4 bases, 11 bases remained unmatched.

This clonotype was counted between two and nine times. The chain carries TRBV18 and TRBJ1-4; unclear D gene. V lost 5 bases to trimming and J lost 7 bases, with 14 bases between them. The CDR3 is 14 amino acids. CDR1 KGHSH and CDR2 LQKENI come from the germline V gene. The CDR3 is CASSMDSIREKLFF. CDR3 nucleotide sequence: TGTGCCAGCTCAATGGACTCGATCCGTGAAAAACTGTTTTTT.

This clonotype came up a few times. This chain links TRBV28 with TRBJ1-2; 8 bases match TRBD1. Germline V lookup: CDR1 MDHEN, CDR2 SYDVKM. CDR3 length: 14 residues. V shed 4 bases, J shed 8 bases, and the junction held 9 bases outside the gene matches. CDR3 protein: CASSSPGQVLGYTF. CDR3 DNA: TGTGCCAGCAGTTCTCCGGGACAGGTCTTGGGCTACACCTTC.

The gene calls are TRBV6-2 or TRBV6-3 and TRBJ2-2; weak D call: TRBD2 (5 bases). The germline gives CDR1 MNHEY, CDR2 SVGEGT. Trimming pared 6 bases from V and 1 base from J, leaving 12 bases between. The CDR3 has 15 residues. For the CDR3, the DNA is TGTGCCAGCAGGAGTGGGAGCAGGAACACCGGGGAGCTGTTTTTT. Translating it yields CASRSGSRNTGELFF.

The chain links TRBV4-3 to TRBJ1-5; D is undetermined. Trimming left V 6 bases short and J 1 base short, with 13 bases between. This CDR3 region has 15 residues. CDR1 is LGHNA and CDR2 is YSLEER in the germline V gene. The CDR3 DNA reads TGCGCCAGCAGTCCGAGGAGGGAGAGCAATCAGCCCCAGCATTTT. The encoded protein is CASSPRRESNQPQHF.

J is TRBJ2-2 and V is TRBV6-1; D remains unclear. CDR1 and CDR2 (germline): MNHNS, SASEGT. Trimming left V 4 bases short and J 6 bases short, with 9 bases between. This CDR3 comprises 13 residues. CDR3 amino acids: CASSGVESGELFF. Here the CDR3 DNA reads TGTGCCAGCAGTGGAGTTGAGTCCGGGGAGCTGTTTTTT.